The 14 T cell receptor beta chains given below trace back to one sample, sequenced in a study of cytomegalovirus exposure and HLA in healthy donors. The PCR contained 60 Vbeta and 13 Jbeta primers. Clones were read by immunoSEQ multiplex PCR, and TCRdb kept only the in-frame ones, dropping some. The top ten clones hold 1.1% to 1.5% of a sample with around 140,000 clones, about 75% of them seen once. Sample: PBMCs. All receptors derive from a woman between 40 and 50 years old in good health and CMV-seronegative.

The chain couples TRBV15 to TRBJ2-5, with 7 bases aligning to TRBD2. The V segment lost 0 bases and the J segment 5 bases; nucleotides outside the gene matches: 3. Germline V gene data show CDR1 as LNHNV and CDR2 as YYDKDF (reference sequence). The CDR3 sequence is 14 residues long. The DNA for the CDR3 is TGTGCCACCAGCAGAGAGGGGGGGAGCGAGACCCAGTACTTC. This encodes CATSREGGSETQYF.

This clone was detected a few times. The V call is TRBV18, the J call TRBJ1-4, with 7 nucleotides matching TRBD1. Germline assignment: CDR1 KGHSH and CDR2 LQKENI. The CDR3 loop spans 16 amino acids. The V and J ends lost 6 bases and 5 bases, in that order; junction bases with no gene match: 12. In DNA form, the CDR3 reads TGTGCCAGCTCGTCTCAACCGGGACAGAGAAATGAAAAACTGTTTTTT. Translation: CASSSQPGQRNEKLFF. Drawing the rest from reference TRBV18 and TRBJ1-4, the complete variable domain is NAGVMQNPRHLVRRRGQEARLRCSPMKGHSHVYWYRQLPEEGLKFMVYLQKENIIDESGMPKERFSAEFPKEGPSILRIQQVVRGDSAAYFCASSSQPGQRNEKLFFGSGTQLSVL.

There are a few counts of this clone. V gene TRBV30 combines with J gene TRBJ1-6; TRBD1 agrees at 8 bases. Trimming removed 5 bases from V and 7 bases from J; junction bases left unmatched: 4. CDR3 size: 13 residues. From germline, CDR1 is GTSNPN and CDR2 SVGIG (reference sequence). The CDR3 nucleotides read TGTGCCTGGGGACAGGGTTGGAATTCACCCCTCCACTTT. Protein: CAWGQGWNSPLHF.

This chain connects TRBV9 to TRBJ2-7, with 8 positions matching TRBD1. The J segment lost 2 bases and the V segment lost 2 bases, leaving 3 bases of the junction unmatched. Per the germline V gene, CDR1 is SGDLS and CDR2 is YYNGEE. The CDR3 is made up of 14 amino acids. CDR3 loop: CASSVGTGAYEQYF. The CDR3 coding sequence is TGTGCCAGCAGCGTCGGGACAGGTGCCTACGAGCAGTACTTC.

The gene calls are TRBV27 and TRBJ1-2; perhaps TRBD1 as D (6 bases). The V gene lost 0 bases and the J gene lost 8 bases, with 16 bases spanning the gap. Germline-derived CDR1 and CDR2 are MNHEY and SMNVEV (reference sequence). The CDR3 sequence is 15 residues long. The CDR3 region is CASSLSIGGARGYTF. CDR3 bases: TGTGCCAGCAGTTTATCTATTGGGGGGGCGCGAGGCTACACCTTC.

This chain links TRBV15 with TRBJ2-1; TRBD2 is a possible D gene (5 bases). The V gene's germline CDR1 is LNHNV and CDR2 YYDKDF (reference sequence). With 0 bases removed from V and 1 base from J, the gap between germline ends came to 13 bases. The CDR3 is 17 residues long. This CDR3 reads CATSRDEGLGSYNEQFF. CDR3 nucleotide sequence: TGTGCCACCAGCAGAGATGAGGGTTTAGGGTCCTACAATGAGCAGTTCTTC.

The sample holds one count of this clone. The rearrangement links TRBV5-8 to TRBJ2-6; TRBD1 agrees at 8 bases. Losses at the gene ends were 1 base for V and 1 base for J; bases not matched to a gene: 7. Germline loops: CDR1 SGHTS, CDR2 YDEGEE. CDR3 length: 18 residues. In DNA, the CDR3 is TGTGCCAGCAGCTTGAACAGGGGGGAATGGTCTGGGGCCAACGTCCTGACTTTC. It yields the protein CASSLNRGEWSGANVLTF. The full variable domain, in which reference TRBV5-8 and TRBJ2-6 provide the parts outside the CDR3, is EAGVTQSPTHLIKTRGQQATLRCSPISGHTSVYWYQQALGLGLQFLLWYDEGEERNRGNFPPRFSGRQFPNYSSELNVNALELEDSALYLCASSLNRGEWSGANVLTFGAGSRLTVL.

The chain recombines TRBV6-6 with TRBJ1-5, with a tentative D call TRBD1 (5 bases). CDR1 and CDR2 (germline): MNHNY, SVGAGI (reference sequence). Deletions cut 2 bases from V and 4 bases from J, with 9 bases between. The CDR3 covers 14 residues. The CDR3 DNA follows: TGTGCCAGCAGTTACGAACAGGTGAATCAGCCCCAGCATTTT. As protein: CASSYEQVNQPQHF.

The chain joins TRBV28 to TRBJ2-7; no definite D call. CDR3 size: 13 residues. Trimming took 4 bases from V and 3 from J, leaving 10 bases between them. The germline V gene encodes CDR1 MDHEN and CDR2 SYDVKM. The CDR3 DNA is TGTGCCAGCAGTTCGACACAGATCTACGAGCAGTACTTC. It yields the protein CASSSTQIYEQYF.

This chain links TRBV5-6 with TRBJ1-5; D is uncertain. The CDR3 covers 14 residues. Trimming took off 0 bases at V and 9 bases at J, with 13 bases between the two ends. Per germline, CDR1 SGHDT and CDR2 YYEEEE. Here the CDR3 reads CASSLGPEVPPQHF. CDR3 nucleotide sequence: TGTGCCAGCAGCTTGGGGCCAGAGGTCCCGCCCCAGCATTTT.

The CDR3 region has the DNA TGTGCCAGCAGGCAGGGGGCCGGGACTGAAGCTTTCTTT. Translating gives CASRQGAGTEAFF. The chain is built from TRBV6-5 and TRBJ1-1, with TRBD1 matching 8 bases. V shed 6 bases and J 5 bases; nucleotides not matched to a gene: 5. Germline-derived CDR1 and CDR2 are MNHEY and SVGAGI. The CDR3 spans 13 residues.

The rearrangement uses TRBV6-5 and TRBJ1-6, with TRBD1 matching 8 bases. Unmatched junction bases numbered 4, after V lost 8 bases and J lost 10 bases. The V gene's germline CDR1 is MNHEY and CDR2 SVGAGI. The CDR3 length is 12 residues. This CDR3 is CASGQGGSPLHF. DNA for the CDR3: TGTGCCAGCGGACAGGGTGGATCACCCCTCCACTTT.

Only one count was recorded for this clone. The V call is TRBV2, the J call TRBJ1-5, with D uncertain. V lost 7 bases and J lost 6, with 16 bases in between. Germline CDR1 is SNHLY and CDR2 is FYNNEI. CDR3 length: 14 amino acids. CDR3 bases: TGTGCCAGCACCCCGGACGCGGGCGGTCAGCCCCAGCATTTT. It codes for CASTPDAGGQPQHF. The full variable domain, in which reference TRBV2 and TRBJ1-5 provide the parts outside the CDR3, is EPEVTQTPSHQVTQMGQEVILRCVPISNHLYFYWYRQILGQKVEFLVSFYNNEISEKSEIFDDQFSVERPDGSNFTLKIRSTKLEDSAMYFCASTPDAGGQPQHFGDGTRLSIL.

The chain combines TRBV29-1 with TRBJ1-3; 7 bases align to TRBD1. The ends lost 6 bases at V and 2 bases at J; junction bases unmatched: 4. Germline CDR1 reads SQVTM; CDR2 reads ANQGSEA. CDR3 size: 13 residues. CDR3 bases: TGCAGCGTCGAAACAGGGGCTGGAAACACCATATATTTT. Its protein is CSVETGAGNTIYF.